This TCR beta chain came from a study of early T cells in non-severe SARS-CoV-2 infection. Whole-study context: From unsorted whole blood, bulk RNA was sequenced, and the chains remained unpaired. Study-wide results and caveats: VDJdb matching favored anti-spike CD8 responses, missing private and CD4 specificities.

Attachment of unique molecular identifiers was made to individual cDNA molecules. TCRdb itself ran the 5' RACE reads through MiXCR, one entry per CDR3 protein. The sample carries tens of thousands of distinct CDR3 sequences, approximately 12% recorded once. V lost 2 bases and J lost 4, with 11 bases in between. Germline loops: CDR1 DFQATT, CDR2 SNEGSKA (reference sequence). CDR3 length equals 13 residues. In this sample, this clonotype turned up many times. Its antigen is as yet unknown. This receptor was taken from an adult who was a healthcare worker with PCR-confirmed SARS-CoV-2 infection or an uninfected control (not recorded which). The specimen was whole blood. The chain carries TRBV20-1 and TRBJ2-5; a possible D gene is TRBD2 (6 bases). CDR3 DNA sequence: TGCAGTGCTAGACCGGGGGTCAGAGAGACCCAGTACTTC. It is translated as CSARPGVRETQYF.